Listed below are T cell receptor beta chains from one sample, sequenced in a study of blood T cell repertoires in COVID-19. Here immunoSEQ multiplex PCR was the method, and the copy in TCRdb shows in-frame clones only, minus some. This sample has fewer than 300,000 clones, with around 83% found just once. The sequenced material came from PBMCs or T cells enriched from blood (not recorded which). The origin of the receptors is a middle-aged man who had been exposed to COVID-19. The CDR3 runs from the conserved cysteine through the conserved F or W. A D gene is named only where the DNA matches it firmly. Rows may omit the clone size; those that give it use once, few, many or a size class.

j_call	v_call	d_call	clone_size	cdr3_length	cdr3_aa	cdr3_nt
TRBJ1-6	TRBV27	.	.	13	CASSWRENSPLHF	TGTGCCAGCAGTTGGCGGGAAAATTCACCCCTCCACTTT
TRBJ1-3	TRBV3-1/TRBV3-2	TRBD1	.	15	CASSSDTGAGNTIYF	TGTGCCAGCAGTTCCGACACAGGGGCTGGAAACACCATATATTTT
TRBJ1-5	TRBV7-8	.	.	15	CASSLGSTGNQPQHF	TGTGCCAGCAGCTTGGGGAGCACCGGGAATCAGCCCCAGCATTTT
TRBJ2-1	TRBV6-1	TRBD2	once	16	CASSEATSGRGNEQFF	TGTGCCAGCAGTGAAGCAACTAGCGGGAGAGGGAATGAGCAGTTCTTC
TRBJ1-4	TRBV5-1	TRBD1	few	14	CASSSGTGDEKLFF	TGCGCCAGCAGCTCCGGGACAGGGGATGAAAAACTGTTTTTT
TRBJ1-6	TRBV5-1	.	.	18	CASRLGSAPGGGNSPLHF	TGCGCCAGCAGACTGGGAAGCGCCCCGGGGGGTGGTAATTCACCCCTCCACTTT
TRBJ1-3	TRBV19	TRBD1	.	17	CASSTINRGGSGNTIYF	TGTGCCAGTAGTACAATCAACAGGGGAGGCTCTGGAAACACCATATATTTT
TRBJ1-2	TRBV29-1	.	.	13	CSVEAGQGSGYTF	TGCAGCGTTGAAGCGGGTCAGGGATCGGGCTACACCTTC
TRBJ2-2	TRBV10-3	TRBD1	.	16	CAISVQGASNPGELFF	TGTGCCATCAGTGTTCAGGGGGCGTCGAATCCCGGGGAGCTGTTTTTT
TRBJ1-1	TRBV28	.	.	15	CASSYPDSSLTEAFF	TGTGCCAGCAGTTACCCCGACAGCTCACTCACTGAAGCTTTCTTT
TRBJ1-1	TRBV28	.	.	14	CASSLGLMNTEAFF	TGTGCCAGCAGTTTAGGGCTAATGAACACTGAAGCTTTCTTT
TRBJ2-7	TRBV4-1	.	.	15	CASSGVAGSSYEQYF	TGCGCCAGCAGCGGGGTCGCGGGGAGCTCCTACGAGCAGTACTTC
TRBJ1-1	TRBV5-1	TRBD1	.	15	CASSLVQGANTEAFF	TGCGCCAGCAGCTTGGTACAGGGGGCGAACACTGAAGCTTTCTTT
TRBJ1-2	TRBV3-1/TRBV3-2	.	.	13	CASSQIGVGGYTF	TGTGCCAGCAGCCAAATAGGGGTTGGGGGCTACACCTTC
TRBJ1-2	TRBV30	.	.	14	CAWSALTTGYGYTF	TGTGCCTGGAGTGCCCTAACTACAGGGTATGGCTACACCTTC
TRBJ2-1	TRBV24-1	TRBD2	.	12	CAISGSRNEQFF	TGTGCCATTAGCGGGAGTAGGAATGAGCAGTTCTTC
TRBJ1-1	TRBV10-3	.	.	13	CAISESLNTEAFF	TGTGCCATCAGTGAGTCCCTCAACACTGAAGCTTTCTTT
TRBJ1-4	TRBV5-5	.	once	13	CASSFPSNEKLFF	TGTGCCAGCAGCTTTCCCTCGAATGAAAAACTGTTTTTT
TRBJ2-5	TRBV11-2	TRBD2	.	16	CASSLFTGGQGKTQYF	TGTGCCAGCAGCTTATTCACGGGAGGGCAGGGGAAGACCCAGTACTTC
TRBJ1-3	TRBV18	TRBD1	.	16	CASSPQSQGAQSTIYF	TGTGCCAGCTCACCGCAATCACAGGGGGCGCAGTCCACCATATATTTT
TRBJ2-3	TRBV19	.	few	15	CASTGGWDGTDTQYF	TGTGCCAGTACTGGGGGGTGGGACGGCACAGATACGCAGTATTTT
TRBJ1-3	TRBV3-1/TRBV3-2	.	once	18	CASSQAQRGGGSGNTIYF	TGTGCCAGCAGCCAAGCTCAAAGGGGGGGAGGCTCTGGAAACACCATATATTTT
TRBJ1-2	TRBV30	TRBD1	.	13	CAWSNRQGIGYTF	TGTGCCTGGAGCAATCGACAGGGTATCGGCTACACCTTC
TRBJ2-1	TRBV5-4	TRBD2	once	15	CASSLMIAGVGEQFF	TGTGCCAGCAGCTTGATGATAGCGGGTGTTGGTGAGCAGTTCTTC
TRBJ1-1	TRBV7-9	.	.	14	CASSLKEGSTEAFF	TGTGCCAGCAGCCTGAAGGAAGGGAGCACTGAAGCTTTCTTT
TRBJ1-1	TRBV9	.	.	13	CASSAQGNTEAFF	TGTGCCAGCAGCGCACAGGGGAACACTGAAGCTTTCTTT
TRBJ2-5	TRBV7-3	.	.	15	CASSLQGAQGETQYF	TGTGCCAGCAGCTTACAAGGGGCACAAGGGGAGACCCAGTACTTC
TRBJ1-2	TRBV7-9	TRBD1	.	15	CASSGGTAYYYGYTF	TGTGCCAGCAGCGGAGGGACAGCTTACTACTATGGCTACACCTTC
TRBJ2-2	TRBV19	TRBD2	few	18	CASSPLSGPAANTGELFF	TGTGCCAGTAGTCCACTTAGCGGGCCAGCAGCGAACACCGGGGAGCTGTTTTTT
TRBJ2-2	TRBV11-3	TRBD2	.	20	CASSLRPGLAATANTGELFF	TGTGCCAGCAGCCTCCGTCCGGGACTAGCGGCAACCGCGAACACCGGGGAGCTGTTTTTT
TRBJ1-2	TRBV2	.	.	13	CASSEFLLYGYTF	TGTGCCAGCAGTGAGTTCCTTCTCTATGGCTACACCTTC
TRBJ2-1	TRBV19	.	.	14	CASSSYSGHNEQFF	TGTGCCAGTAGTAGTTACAGCGGGCACAATGAGCAGTTCTTC
TRBJ2-7	TRBV5-4	TRBD2	.	15	CASSPSGRSSYEQYF	TGTGCCAGCAGCCCGAGCGGGAGATCGTCCTACGAGCAGTACTTC
TRBJ2-5	TRBV7-6	TRBD1	once	15	CASSIQDRGGETQYF	TGTGCCAGCAGCATACAGGACAGGGGAGGCGAGACCCAGTACTTC
TRBJ1-1	TRBV12-2	.	few	15	CASRLVFRVDTEAFF	TGTGCAAGTCGCTTAGTTTTCAGGGTGGATACTGAAGCTTTCTTT
TRBJ1-5	TRBV5-6	.	few	14	CASSSGSFNQPQHF	TGTGCCAGCAGTTCAGGGTCCTTTAATCAGCCCCAGCATTTT
TRBJ2-2	TRBV9	TRBD2	.	19	CASKRTSGRAGANTGELFF	TGTGCCAGCAAAAGAACTAGCGGGAGGGCCGGAGCGAACACCGGGGAGCTGTTTTTT
TRBJ1-1	TRBV3-1/TRBV3-2	.	.	14	CASSLRTPNTEAFF	TGTGCCAGCAGCCTCCGGACACCTAACACTGAAGCTTTCTTT
TRBJ1-6	TRBV7-9	.	.	16	CASSLGEEVANSPLHF	TGTGCCAGCAGCTTAGGCGAAGAAGTAGCCAATTCACCCCTCCACTTT
TRBJ2-2	TRBV11-2	.	.	14	CASSTEYGDGELFF	TGTGCCAGCAGCACGGAATACGGGGACGGGGAGCTGTTTTTT
TRBJ1-5	TRBV7-9	TRBD1	few	15	CASSLAGTGFQPQHF	TGTGCCAGCAGCTTGGCCGGGACAGGGTTTCAGCCCCAGCATTTT
TRBJ2-7	TRBV2	.	once	14	CASSVSLSSYEQYF	TGTGCCAGCAGTGTATCTCTCAGCTCCTACGAGCAGTACTTC
TRBJ1-1	TRBV7-8	.	few	14	CASSFSVGYTEAFF	TGTGCCAGCAGCTTTAGCGTGGGGTATACTGAAGCTTTCTTT
TRBJ1-2	TRBV7-9	.	.	13	CAGQTLEDYGYTF	TGTGCCGGCCAAACTCTAGAAGACTATGGCTACACCTTC
TRBJ2-5	TRBV11-3	.	.	17	CASSPPHQGGPQETQYF	TGTGCCAGCAGCCCCCCTCACCAGGGTGGCCCCCAAGAGACCCAGTACTTC
TRBJ2-1	TRBV5-5	.	.	14	CASSFASSYNEQFF	TGTGCCAGCAGCTTCGCGAGCTCCTACAATGAGCAGTTCTTC
TRBJ1-5	TRBV7-2	.	.	13	CASSLTKSGHIHF	TGTGCCAGCAGCTTAACTAAATCCGGACATATCCATTTT
TRBJ1-1	TRBV3-1/TRBV3-2	TRBD1	.	15	CASGKITGAGTEAFF	TGTGCCAGCGGCAAAATAACAGGGGCCGGAACTGAAGCTTTCTTT
TRBJ2-2	TRBV9	.	.	15	CASSNYEGGPGELFF	TGTGCCAGCAGCAACTATGAGGGCGGTCCCGGGGAGCTGTTTTTT
TRBJ1-1	TRBV12-3/TRBV12-4	.	.	12	CASSGLGAEAFF	TGTGCCAGCAGCGGTCTGGGAGCTGAAGCTTTCTTT
TRBJ2-7	TRBV7-9	.	.	16	CASSHIPDSFNYEQYF	TGTGCCAGCAGCCACATACCGGACAGCTTTAACTACGAGCAGTACTTC
TRBJ2-7	TRBV19	TRBD2	.	14	CASSVAGDSYEQYF	TGTGCCAGTAGTGTAGCGGGAGATAGCTACGAGCAGTACTTC
TRBJ2-1	TRBV24-1	TRBD2	.	15	CATSDPGGYVNEQFF	TGTGCCACCAGTGACCCCGGGGGGTATGTAAATGAGCAGTTCTTC